Each of the 5 T cell receptor beta chains below was sequenced from the same sample in a study of cytomegalovirus exposure and HLA in healthy donors. PCR amplification relied on 60 Vbeta primers (plus 13 Jbeta primers). This table comes from immunoSEQ multiplex PCR, and its TCRdb copy is limited to in-frame clones, with some not included. This sample carries more than 80,000 clones, about 75% of them seen once, and the ten largest clones take approximately 2.8%. Sequenced material: PBMCs. The receptors shown here come from a male donor in good health and CMV-seropositive.

V usage is TRBV7-3 and J usage is TRBJ2-1; D unresolved. With 5 bases removed from V and 4 bases from J, the gap between germline ends came to 9 bases. This CDR3 is 13 amino acids long. Germline CDR1 reads SGHTA; CDR2 reads FQGTGA. The CDR3 loop is CASSQVAYNEQFF. The CDR3 coding sequence is TGTGCCAGCAGCCAGGTTGCGTACAATGAGCAGTTCTTC.

The gene calls are TRBV9 and TRBJ2-1, with TRBD2 matching over 7 bases. The J segment lost 5 bases and the V segment lost 7 bases, leaving 12 bases of the junction unmatched. The germline V gene encodes CDR1 SGDLS and CDR2 YYNGEE. The CDR3 is 15 amino acids. The CDR3 protein is CASGGELKRHNEQFF. The CDR3 nucleotides read TGTGCCAGCGGGGGGGAGTTGAAGCGCCACAATGAGCAGTTCTTC.

The chain combines TRBV6-5 with TRBJ2-3; perhaps TRBD2 as D (6 bases). With 0 bases removed from V and 5 bases from J, the gap between germline ends came to 12 bases. Germline CDR1 and CDR2: MNHEY and SVGAGI. The CDR3 length is 15 residues. CDR3 in amino acids: CASSYSPGEIDTQYF. CDR3 nucleotides: TGTGCCAGCAGTTACTCCCCGGGAGAGATAGATACGCAGTATTTT.

The chain joins TRBV7-6 to TRBJ2-5, with D uncertain. This CDR3 is 14 amino acids long. Germline V lookup: CDR1 SGHVS, CDR2 FNYEAQ. The germline V and J ends were trimmed by 3 bases and 1 base, with 9 bases remaining between them. The CDR3 region has the DNA TGTGCCAGCAGCTTTTCCAGTCCCCAAGAGACCCAGTACTTC. It codes for CASSFSSPQETQYF.

The rearrangement links TRBV6-5 to TRBJ1-1; D gene ambiguous. V lost 0 bases and J 0 bases, leaving 8 bases between the germline ends. The CDR3 runs to 15 residues. The V gene's germline CDR1 is MNHEY and CDR2 SVGAGI. This CDR3 is CASSYSPNMNTEAFF. For the CDR3, the DNA is TGTGCCAGCAGTTACTCGCCAAACATGAACACTGAAGCTTTCTTT.